This entry describes one T cell receptor (beta chain). Its antigen is unidentified. The repertoire was sequenced with immunoSEQ multiplex PCR; TCRdb's copy has only in-frame clones and lacks some. The sample lists around 200,000 clones, roughly three quarters occurring once. Between the trimmed V and J ends, which lost 0 bases and 0 bases, there was a span of 7 bases. Germline V gene data show CDR1 as KGHSH and CDR2 as LQKENI. This CDR3 comprises 15 residues. These data come from a study of cytomegalovirus exposure and HLA in healthy donors. Study-wide results and caveats: Altogether, some 170 TCR beta chains were recorded as cytomegalovirus-associated.

Sequencing input: PBMCs. This sequence joins TRBV18 and TRBJ2-3; no clear D gene. The sequence was collected from a woman aged 25 to 39 in good health and CMV-seronegative. The CDR3: CASSPPSPSTDTQYF. The DNA for the CDR3 is TGTGCCAGCTCACCACCTTCTCCTAGCACAGATACGCAGTATTTT. Drawing the rest from reference TRBV18 and TRBJ2-3, the complete variable domain is NAGVMQNPRHLVRRRGQEARLRCSPMKGHSHVYWYRQLPEEGLKFMVYLQKENIIDESGMPKERFSAEFPKEGPSILRIQQVVRGDSAAYFCASSPPSPSTDTQYFGPGTRLTVL.